These T cell receptor beta chains were read from a single sample in a study of blood T cell repertoires in COVID-19. Using immunoSEQ multiplex PCR, the repertoire was profiled, and TCRdb retains in-frame clones only, with some absent. Among some 200,000 clones, 89% were seen once, and the ten largest hold around 0.77%. Input material: PBMCs or T cells enriched from blood (not recorded which). These receptors all come from a woman between 18 and 29 years old who had recovered from COVID-19. Both conserved end residues are part of each CDR3. D genes are given only for firm matches. Expanded clones are given a class, and other clones once, few, many or no size at all.

>NA|TRBV28|TRBJ1-1|11|NA
TGTGCCAGCAGTACCCGACAGTGGGCTTTCTTT
CASSTRQWAFF
>NA|TRBV11-2|TRBJ1-2|13|NA
TGTGCCAGCAGCTTGAGCGGGGACTATGGCTACACCTTC
CASSLSGDYGYTF
>few|TRBV28|TRBJ1-4|15|TRBD1
TGTGCCAGCAGGACAGACAGGGTAGCTAATGAAAAACTGTTTTTT
CASRTDRVANEKLFF
>NA|TRBV11-1|TRBJ2-7|13|TRBD1
TGTGCCAGCAGCCGGGGACAGGGCTACGAGCAGTACTTC
CASSRGQGYEQYF
>NA|TRBV5-1|TRBJ1-3|17|NA
TGCGCCAGCAGCCACACTTGGGGGCCCCTACGAGGAAACACCATATATTTT
CASSHTWGPLRGNTIYF
>few|TRBV2|TRBJ2-1|15|TRBD2
TGTGCCAGCAGTTCGTCGGGAGGGCTATACAATGAGCAGTTCTTC
CASSSSGGLYNEQFF
>NA|TRBV27|TRBJ2-1|14|NA
TGTGCCAGCAGCCAGGGCGTGTCCTACAATGAGCAGTTCTTC
CASSQGVSYNEQFF
>NA|TRBV18|TRBJ2-7|16|TRBD2
TGTGCCAGCTCACCACTAGCTAGCGGGACCCCCTACGAGCAGTACTTC
CASSPLASGTPYEQYF
>NA|TRBV7-9|TRBJ2-1|12|NA
TGTGCCAGCAGCCCAGGGGTCCCTTCGGAGTTCTTC
CASSPGVPSEFF
>NA|TRBV6-4|TRBJ1-2|16|NA
TGTGCCAGCAGTCCCGACGGGGGTCGGGGGAACTATGGCTACACCTTC
CASSPDGGRGNYGYTF
>NA|TRBV4-1|TRBJ2-7|15|TRBD1
TGCGCCAGCAGCCAAGATTCCAGGGGGAACTACGAGCAGTACTTC
CASSQDSRGNYEQYF
>NA|TRBV28|TRBJ2-7|14|TRBD1
TGTGCCAGCAGTTTAACAGGGGGCGCCTACGAGCAGTACTTC
CASSLTGGAYEQYF
>once|TRBV5-1|TRBJ2-1|15|TRBD2
TGCGCCAGCAGCTACCCGTTCGGGGGGTACAATGAGCAGTTCTTC
CASSYPFGGYNEQFF
>NA|TRBV7-6|TRBJ2-2|16|NA
TGTGCCAGCAGCTTACGGTCAGACACTTCCACCGGGGAGCTGTTTTTT
CASSLRSDTSTGELFF
>NA|TRBV19|TRBJ1-2|14|NA
TGTGCCAGTGGCGACCTGGGGGGGAACTATGGCTACACCTTC
CASGDLGGNYGYTF
>NA|TRBV4-2|TRBJ1-1|13|NA
TGTGCCAGCAGCCAGGGGGCGACCACTGAAGCTTTCTTT
CASSQGATTEAFF
>once|TRBV10-3|TRBJ2-1|13|TRBD2
TGTGCCACGTTAGCGGGTCCCTACAATGAGCAGTTCTTC
CATLAGPYNEQFF
>NA|TRBV5-4|TRBJ1-1|13|NA
TGTGCCAGCAGCAACGGGGGGAACACTGAAGCTTTCTTT
CASSNGGNTEAFF
>few|TRBV5-1|TRBJ2-3|15|NA
TGCGCCAGCAGCGCCTCGGCGGGCCTTATAGATACGCAGTATTTT
CASSASAGLIDTQYF
>NA|TRBV27|TRBJ2-7|11|NA
TGTGCCAGCGGCAGGAGCGGCGAGCAGTACTTC
CASGRSGEQYF
>NA|TRBV7-9|TRBJ2-1|13|NA
TGTGCCAGCAGGCGGCAGTCCTACAATGAGCAGTTCTTC
CASRRQSYNEQFF
>NA|TRBV28|TRBJ2-1|17|TRBD2
TGTGCCAGCAGTCCCACCGGTCAGCGGGGCTCCTACAATGAGCAGTTCTTC
CASSPTGQRGSYNEQFF
>NA|TRBV7-8|TRBJ2-5|12|NA
TGTGCCAGCAGCGCACGACAAGTAAACCAGTACTTC
CASSARQVNQYF
>NA|TRBV29-1|TRBJ1-1|13|TRBD1
TGCAGCGGCATGACAGGGGCCAACACTGAAGCTTTCTTT
CSGMTGANTEAFF
>NA|TRBV18|TRBJ1-4|15|TRBD1
TGTGCCAGCTCCCAAGGGACAGGGGCTTTTGAAAAACTGTTTTTT
CASSQGTGAFEKLFF
>NA|TRBV5-5|TRBJ2-3|16|TRBD2
TGTGCCAGCAGCTTTCGCGGGACTAGCGGCACAGATACGCAGTATTTT
CASSFRGTSGTDTQYF
>once|TRBV29-1|TRBJ1-1|13|NA
TGCAGCGCTGGATGGGCTGGGAACACTGAAGCTTTCTTT
CSAGWAGNTEAFF
>NA|TRBV9|TRBJ1-1|13|NA
TGTGCCAGCAGCGTAGTAGTGAACACTGAAGCTTTCTTT
CASSVVVNTEAFF
>NA|TRBV12-3/TRBV12-4|TRBJ2-2|13|NA
TGTGCCAGCTCCCTTCTTGCGGTCGGGGAGCTGTTTTTT
CASSLLAVGELFF
>NA|TRBV10-2|TRBJ2-1|17|TRBD2
TGCGCCAGCAGTCCTCCGGCAGAGCGGGAGGGATACAATGAGCAGTTCTTC
CASSPPAEREGYNEQFF